One and the same sample provided the 27 T cell receptor beta chains below, sequenced in a study of glioma-infiltrating T cells. Amplification of TCR alpha and beta CDR3 regions from RNA used iRepertoire nested multiplex PCR. Each CDR3 protein is one row after TCRdb ran MiXCR on the multiplex PCR reads. Counted here are around 390,000 distinct CDR3 sequences, about two fifths occurring once; the ten biggest clones make up about 12%. Sequencing was performed on glioma tissue, nonneoplastic brain tissue, or PBMCs (not recorded which). The source is a human donor with low-grade glioma or glioblastoma, undergoing nonglioma brain surgery, or in good health (not recorded which).

This clonotype was observed once. This may come from a read error, since a much larger clone is one base off. The chain carries TRBV20-1 and TRBJ1-6, with no clear D. Germline V lookup: CDR1 DFQATT, CDR2 SNEGSKA (reference sequence). CDR3 size: 13 residues. The CDR3 loop reads CSVGSPNNSPLYF. The DNA for the CDR3 is TGCAGTGTGGGCAGTCCGAATAATTCACCCCTCTACTTT.

This clonotype was seen more than once but under ten times. J is TRBJ1-3 and V is TRBV6-1, with unresolved D. The CDR3 runs to 12 residues. From germline, CDR1 is MNHNS and CDR2 SASEGT. V lost 8 bases and J lost 0, with 5 bases in between. The CDR3 reads CASGSSGNTIYF. DNA of the CDR3: TGTGCCAGCGGCAGCTCTGGAAACACCATATATTTT.

On this clonotype itself: This may stem from a read error, because a much larger clone lies one nucleotide away. In this CDR3 the conserved last residue, phenylalanine or tryptophan, is missing, so a read error is likely. The V call is TRBV6-2 or TRBV6-3, the J call TRBJ2-7; D may be TRBD1 (6 bases). V dropped 6 bases and J dropped 3 bases, with 15 bases sitting between them. From germline, CDR1 is MNHEY and CDR2 SVGEGT. CDR3 length equals 14 residues. The CDR3 is CASRADRTSYEQYL. DNA of the CDR3: TGTGCCAGCAGAGCCGACAGGACCAGCTACGAGCAGTACCTC.

There are many counts of this clonotype. The chain has TRBV6-1 and TRBJ2-2, with D uncertain. The CDR3 sequence is 13 residues long. V was clipped by 6 bases and J by 7 bases, with 12 bases between them. The germline V gene has CDR1 MNHNS and CDR2 SASEGT. CDR3 DNA: TGTGCCAGCAGCTTCGAGAATGGCGGGGAGCTGTTTTTT. Protein: CASSFENGGELFF.

The chain links TRBV20-1 to TRBJ1-2, with D tentatively TRBD1 (5 bases). Looked up from germline, CDR1 is DFQATT and CDR2 is SNEGSKA (reference sequence). CDR3 size: 16 residues. The V gene lost 6 bases and the J gene lost 0 bases, with 20 bases spanning the gap. CDR3 nucleotides: TGCAGTGCCAGAACGGCAGGACAACAAGCTAACTATGGCTACACCTTC. Its translation is CSARTAGQQANYGYTF.

For this clonotype: One base away lies a much larger clone, so this may be a sequencing read error. The rearrangement uses TRBV28 and TRBJ2-3; no clear D gene. The CDR3 extends over 14 amino acids. From germline, CDR1 is MDHEN and CDR2 SYDVKM. The CDR3 sequence: CASTDHSRTDTRYF. The CDR3 bases are TGTGCCAGCACCGACCACTCTAGAACAGATACGCGGTATTTT.

This clonotype was seen only a few times. The chain links TRBV3-1 to TRBJ2-7; D unclear. Germline assignment: CDR1 LGHDT and CDR2 YNNKEL (reference sequence). The germline V and J ends were trimmed by 1 base and 5 bases, with 9 bases remaining between them. The CDR3 runs 13 residues. The CDR3 DNA sequence: TGTGCCAGCAGCCAAGGGCAATTTGACGAGCAGTACTTC. Translated, it gives CASSQGQFDEQYF.

The rearrangement uses TRBV28 and TRBJ2-7, with D uncertain. The germline V gene has CDR1 MDHEN and CDR2 SYDVKM. This CDR3 is built from 16 residues. Trimming took off 4 bases at V and 2 bases at J, with 18 bases between the two ends. CDR3 amino acids: CASSSTKDQPTYEQYF. DNA for the CDR3: TGTGCCAGCAGTTCCACAAAGGACCAGCCCACCTACGAGCAGTACTTC. The full variable domain, completed using reference TRBV28 and TRBJ2-7, is DVKVTQSSRYLVKRTGEKVFLECVQDMDHENMFWYRQDPGLGLRLIYFSYDVKMKEKGDIPEGYSVSREKKERFSLILESASTNQTSMYLCASSSTKDQPTYEQYFGPGTRLTVT.

This clonotype was detected many times. V usage is TRBV6-1 and J usage is TRBJ2-1, with D unresolved. V lost 4 bases to trimming and J lost 7 bases, with 8 bases between them. CDR1 and CDR2 (germline): MNHNS, SASEGT. CDR3 size: 12 residues. The CDR3 nucleotides read TGTGCCAGCAGTGTTCACTGGAATGAGCAGTTCTTC. The encoded protein is CASSVHWNEQFF.

This clonotype occurred a few times. V and J are TRBV7-2 and TRBJ2-1; the match to TRBD2 covers 12 bases. J was trimmed by 5 bases and V by 10 bases; bases with no gene match: 15. The CDR3 contains 17 residues. CDR1 is SGHTA, CDR2 FQGNSA, per germline. The chain's CDR3 is CAISGVPGLAGNNEQFF. The CDR3 region has the DNA TGTGCCATCAGTGGGGTTCCGGGACTAGCGGGTAACAATGAGCAGTTCTTC. Complete variable domain (other parts from reference TRBV7-2 and TRBJ2-1): GAGVSQSPSNKVTEKGKDVELRCDPISGHTALYWYRQSLGQGLEFLIYFQGNSAPDKSGLPSDRFSAERTGGSVSTLTIQRTQQEDSAVYLCAISGVPGLAGNNEQFFGPGTRLTVL.

In nucleotides, the CDR3 is TGTGCCAGCAGCCGTGGTGGGTCTAACTATGGCTACACCTTC. Residues: CASSRGGSNYGYTF. The chain combines TRBV7-2 with TRBJ1-2; D remains unclear. CDR3 length: 14 residues. Trimming took 5 bases from V and 0 from J, leaving 10 bases between them. Germline lookup yields CDR1 SGHTA and CDR2 FQGNSA.

This clonotype was found many times. The genes are TRBV20-1 and TRBJ1-4; no clear D. V lost 5 bases and J lost 0, with 10 bases in between. The CDR3 loop spans 14 amino acids. Germline V gene sequence: CDR1 DFQATT, CDR2 SNEGSKA (reference sequence). The CDR3 sequence: CSARNTATNEKLFF. The CDR3 nucleotides are TGCAGTGCTCGCAACACAGCAACTAATGAAAAACTGTTTTTT.

This clonotype occurred a few times. The chain carries TRBV29-1 and TRBJ1-1; D gene uncertain. The germline CDR1 and CDR2 sequences are SQVTM and ANQGSEA. Trimming took 8 bases from V and 2 from J, leaving 12 bases between them. The CDR3 totals 12 residues. CDR3 DNA: TGCAGCACGGGCGCGGGAAACACTGAAGCTTTCTTT. Translation gives CSTGAGNTEAFF. Together with reference TRBV29-1 and TRBJ1-1, the CDR3 gives the full variable domain: SAVISQKPSRDICQRGTSLTIQCQVDSQVTMMFWYRQQPGQSLTLIATANQGSEATYESGFVIDKFPISRPNLTFSTLTVSNMSPEDSSIYLCSTGAGNTEAFFGQGTRLTVV.

This clonotype has ten or more counts. The rearrangement links TRBV27 to TRBJ2-1; D is perhaps TRBD1 (6 bases). V lost 4 bases, J lost 4 bases, and 17 bases lay in between. The CDR3 has 16 residues. Germline V gives CDR1 MNHEY, CDR2 SMNVEV (reference sequence). CDR3 region: CASSSTGFNGYNEQFF. Here the CDR3 DNA reads TGTGCCAGCAGTTCCACAGGGTTTAACGGGTACAATGAGCAGTTCTTC.

Note on this clonotype: This may be a read error, as it is one base from a much larger clone. This chain uses TRBV6-1 with TRBJ2-1, with D possibly TRBD1 on 6 matching bases. CDR3 size: 13 residues. Looked up from germline, CDR1 is MNHNS and CDR2 is SASEGT. Between the trimmed V and J ends, which lost 4 bases and 10 bases, there was a span of 14 bases. DNA for the CDR3: TGTGCCAGCAGTGTAAACAGGGAACGCGAGCAGTTCTTC. Its protein product is CASSVNREREQFF.

This clonotype appeared a single time. The gene calls are TRBV4-1 and TRBJ1-5, with D perhaps TRBD1 (5 bases). Germline loops: CDR1 MGHRA, CDR2 YSYEKL. V was pared by 3 bases and J by 9 bases, with 18 bases between. The CDR3 is 15 amino acids. The CDR3 nucleotides are TGCGCCAGCAGCCAGGCGGCGACAGCACTGGGGCCCCAGCATTTT. Translating it yields CASSQAATALGPQHF.

Comment on this clonotype: A clone one base away is much larger, so this may be a read error. This chain links TRBV6-5 with TRBJ1-2, with D hard to call. The V end was cut by 4 bases, the J end by 3 bases, with 12 bases between. The germline CDR1 and CDR2 sequences are MNHEY and SVGAGI. The CDR3 runs 14 residues. The CDR3 is CASSSTTGYYGYTF. CDR3 in DNA: TGTGCCAGCAGTTCCACTACGGGATACTATGGCTACACCTTC.

As for this clonotype: A much larger clone is a single base away; this may be a read error. The chain joins TRBV27 to TRBJ2-5; tentatively, D is TRBD2 (6 bases). The length of the CDR3 is 16 residues. Per the germline V gene, CDR1 is MNHEY and CDR2 is SMNVEV (reference sequence). V lost 2 bases and J lost 12, with 25 bases in between. The CDR3 nucleotides read TGTGCCAGCAGTTTAGCCGGCTTTAGCGGCCTTGGGGCCAAGTACTTC. This encodes CASSLAGFSGLGAKYF.

Only a few counts were recorded for this clonotype. The chain is built from TRBV24-1 and TRBJ2-1; 7 bases map to TRBD2. The germline CDR1 and CDR2 sequences are KGHDR and SFDVKD. This CDR3 contains 14 residues. The V and J ends lost 4 bases and 8 bases, in that order; junction bases with no gene match: 7. CDR3 DNA sequence: TGTGCCACCAGTGACCCGACTAGCTCCGATGAGCAGTTCTTC. It encodes CATSDPTSSDEQFF.

As concerns this clonotype: This clone may be a read error of a much larger clone one base away. The rearrangement uses TRBV11-2 and TRBJ1-1; possible D gene TRBD1, 6 bases. Per the germline V gene, CDR1 is SGHAT and CDR2 is FQNNGV. CDR3 size: 11 residues. CDR3 DNA: TGTGCCAGCAGACACAGGGATGAAGCTTTATTT. Residues: CASRHRDEALF.

This clonotype was observed a handful of times. The V gene is TRBV12-3 or TRBV12-4, the J gene TRBJ2-7; 11 nucleotides agree with TRBD1. The CDR3 totals 14 residues. V shed 6 bases, J shed 0 bases, and the junction held 1 base outside the gene matches. The CDR3 coding sequence is TGTGCCAGCAGCGGGACAGGGGGCTCCTACGAGCAGTACTTC. This encodes CASSGTGGSYEQYF.

V and J are TRBV28 and TRBJ2-7, with unresolved D. The V gene lost 4 bases and the J gene lost 0 bases, with 10 bases spanning the gap. The CDR3 is 14 amino acids. Germline V gene sequence: CDR1 MDHEN, CDR2 SYDVKM. The CDR3 protein is CASSSSPDSYEQYF. CDR3 in DNA: TGTGCCAGCAGTTCCTCTCCGGACTCCTACGAGCAGTACTTC.

The rearrangement uses TRBV20-1 and TRBJ2-7, with 8 bases identical to TRBD2. Germline V gene lookup returns CDR1 DFQATT and CDR2 SNEGSKA (reference sequence). CDR3 size: 14 residues. The V gene end was trimmed by 6 bases and the J gene end by 7 bases; junction bases not matched to a gene: 14. The CDR3 region is CSAPGTRTYNEQYF. The CDR3 DNA follows: TGCAGTGCACCCGGGACTAGGACTTACAATGAGCAGTACTTC.

With regard to this clonotype: This clone may be a read error of a much larger clone one base away. The chain carries TRBV28 and TRBJ2-7; D gene ambiguous. Germline assignment: CDR1 MDHEN and CDR2 SYDVKM. The CDR3 sequence is 12 residues long. The CDR3 DNA sequence: TGTGCCAGCAGTTTCAGTCTGTACGAGCTGTACTTC. Amino acid sequence: CASSFSLYELYF.

In this sample, this clonotype turned up a few times. This chain joins TRBV7-9 and TRBJ2-5; possible D gene TRBD1, 6 bases. The CDR3 covers 15 residues. Germline CDR1 reads SEHNR; CDR2 reads FQNEAQ (reference sequence). V lost 0 bases, J lost 4 bases, and 12 bases lay in between. CDR3 in amino acids: CASSLARTAGETQYF. CDR3 nucleotide sequence: TGTGCCAGCAGCTTAGCCCGGACAGCCGGAGAGACCCAGTACTTC.

CDR3 DNA: TGTGCCAGCAGTGGAGGGACGGCGGGCACTGAAGCTTTCTTT. Amino acid sequence: CASSGGTAGTEAFF. This rearrangement joins TRBV27 to TRBJ1-1; D is perhaps TRBD1 (5 bases). The CDR3 length is 14 residues. CDR1 MNHEY and CDR2 SMNVEV come from the germline V gene (reference sequence). The V and J ends lost 5 bases and 4 bases respectively, with 14 bases between them.

This clonotype has a count of ten or more. The rearrangement joins TRBV7-9 to TRBJ1-1; 9 positions match TRBD1. V was clipped by 5 bases and J by 1 base; unmatched bases: 5. This CDR3 is built from 15 residues. The germline V gene has CDR1 SEHNR and CDR2 FQNEAQ (reference sequence). CDR3 in DNA: TGTGCCAGCAGCATGGGACAGGGACAGAACACTGAAGCTTTCTTT. Its translation is CASSMGQGQNTEAFF.